The 26 T cell receptor beta chains below come from one sample, sequenced in a study of T cell responses to AZD1222 COVID-19 vaccine. The protocol was immunoSEQ multiplex PCR, while the TCRdb copy is restricted to in-frame clones and leaves out a portion. The table shows tens of thousands of clones, with around 84% occurring only once. The starting material was peripheral blood, obtained 28 days after the second AZD1222 dose. All receptors derive from an adult who received the AZD1222 COVID-19 vaccine.

V is TRBV30 and J is TRBJ1-1; possible D gene TRBD1, 6 bases. The length of the CDR3 is 13 residues. V dropped 2 bases and J dropped 2 bases, with 9 bases sitting between them. Germline V lookup: CDR1 GTSNPN, CDR2 SVGIG (reference sequence). The CDR3: CAWSTGTNTEAFF. CDR3 sequence (DNA): TGTGCCTGGAGTACAGGGACCAACACTGAAGCTTTCTTT. The whole variable domain, filled in from reference TRBV30 and TRBJ1-1, reads SQTIHQWPATLVQPVGSPLSLECTVEGTSNPNLYWYRQAAGRGLQLLFYSVGIGQISSEVPQNLSASRPQDRQFILSSKKLLLSDSGFYLCAWSTGTNTEAFFGQGTRLTVV.

The chain links TRBV29-1 to TRBJ2-5, with unresolved D. In germline, CDR1 is SQVTM, CDR2 ANQGSEA. The CDR3 covers 13 residues. Trimming shortened V by 2 bases and J by 2 bases, and 9 bases separated the two germline ends. The CDR3 loop reads CSVERAEQETQYF. In DNA, the CDR3 is TGCAGCGTTGAAAGGGCCGAACAAGAGACCCAGTACTTC.

The chain carries TRBV6-1 and TRBJ2-7; TRBD1 matches 8 bases. Germline CDR1 reads MNHNS; CDR2 reads SASEGT. The CDR3 runs 16 residues. The V and J ends lost 0 bases and 0 bases, in that order; junction bases with no gene match: 4. The CDR3 sequence: CASSEAPGGGSYEQYF. The CDR3 DNA follows: TGTGCCAGCAGTGAAGCCCCAGGGGGCGGCTCCTACGAGCAGTACTTC.

The rearrangement joins TRBV28 to TRBJ1-5; D might be TRBD1 (6 bases). The CDR3 length is 17 residues. Germline V gene sequence: CDR1 MDHEN, CDR2 SYDVKM. V was cut by 3 bases and J by 0 bases, with 15 bases left in between. This CDR3 is CASSFARGGFSNQPQHF. The CDR3 DNA sequence: TGTGCCAGCAGTTTCGCCAGGGGAGGATTTAGCAATCAGCCCCAGCATTTT.

The chain recombines TRBV9 with TRBJ1-1, with D unclear. V lost 0 bases and J lost 0, with 3 bases in between. Germline V lookup: CDR1 SGDLS, CDR2 YYNGEE. The CDR3 runs 13 residues. CDR3 DNA: TGTGCCAGCAGCGTAGCCGTGAACACTGAAGCTTTCTTT. It yields the protein CASSVAVNTEAFF.

The chain recombines TRBV7-9 with TRBJ2-1; D tentatively reads TRBD1 or TRBD2 (5 bases each). Germline assignment: CDR1 SEHNR and CDR2 FQNEAQ (reference sequence). This CDR3 is built from 18 residues. V lost 0 bases and J lost 5, with 20 bases in between. The CDR3 here is CASSLAGRQSFGDNEQFF. CDR3 DNA: TGTGCCAGCAGCTTAGCAGGTAGACAGTCCTTCGGGGACAATGAGCAGTTCTTC.

The V call is TRBV7-2, the J call TRBJ1-1; 7 bases match TRBD1. In germline, CDR1 is SGHTA, CDR2 FQGNSA. CDR3 size: 14 residues. V lost 4 bases to trimming and J lost 1 base; unmatched junction nucleotides: 3. CDR3 DNA: TGTGCCAGCAGCTCTTGGACAGGGAACACTGAAGCTTTCTTT. The encoded protein is CASSSWTGNTEAFF. The entire variable domain, with the rest obtained from reference TRBV7-2 and TRBJ1-1, is as follows: GAGVSQSPSNKVTEKGKDVELRCDPISGHTALYWYRQSLGQGLEFLIYFQGNSAPDKSGLPSDRFSAERTGGSVSTLTIQRTQQEDSAVYLCASSSWTGNTEAFFGQGTRLTVV.

This sequence joins TRBV7-5 and TRBJ2-5. TRBV7-5 is a listed pseudogene. The CDR3 is 15 amino acids. CDR3 in amino acids: CARSSPMGSEETQYF. The CDR3 nucleotides are TGTGCCAGAAGCTCTCCCATGGGGTCGGAAGAGACCCAGTACTTC.

This chain connects TRBV18 to TRBJ2-7; TRBD1 matches 7 bases. The CDR3 covers 14 residues. Per germline, CDR1 KGHSH and CDR2 LQKENI. Trimming at V came to 6 bases and at J to 5 bases, leaving 10 bases not matched to a gene. In DNA, the CDR3 is TGTGCCAGCTCTTTACAGGGGAGTCGGAACGAGCAGTACTTC. Translated: CASSLQGSRNEQYF.

The gene calls are TRBV4-1 and TRBJ1-3, with D tentatively TRBD1 (5 bases). The CDR3 has 15 residues. Trimming removed 0 bases from V and 4 bases from J, with 10 bases in between. The germline V gene has CDR1 MGHRA and CDR2 YSYEKL. CDR3 sequence: CASSQDLGLGNTIYF. CDR3 DNA: TGCGCCAGCAGCCAAGATTTGGGGCTCGGAAACACCATATATTTT.

This chain connects TRBV20-1 to TRBJ1-1; a weak D match, TRBD1 (5 bases). V lost 8 bases and J 5 bases, leaving 9 bases between the germline ends. The germline V gene encodes CDR1 DFQATT and CDR2 SNEGSKA (reference sequence). The CDR3 loop spans 10 amino acids. As DNA, the CDR3 is TGCAGTCCTCGGGGGACTGAAGCTTTCTTT. It yields the protein CSPRGTEAFF.

The DNA for the CDR3 is TGTGCCAGCCGGGGTGGACCATCCGAGCAGTACTTC. The encoded protein is CASRGGPSEQYF. V is TRBV5-8 and J is TRBJ2-7; D possibly corresponds to TRBD2 (5 bases). The CDR3 length is 12 residues. Germline CDR1 is SGHTS and CDR2 is YDEGEE. Trimming took 7 bases from V and 6 from J, leaving 14 bases between them.

The chain carries TRBV6-5 and TRBJ2-1; a weak D match, TRBD1 (8 bases). The CDR3 has 13 residues. Trimming cost V 6 bases and J 8 bases, with 14 bases left between them. Per the germline V gene, CDR1 is MNHEY and CDR2 is SVGAGI. The CDR3 loop is CASSPTGGDEQFF. The CDR3 DNA follows: TGTGCCAGCAGCCCCACAGGGGGGGATGAGCAGTTCTTC.

The chain joins TRBV7-2 to TRBJ1-5; D call uncertain. There are 13 residues in the CDR3. Germline V gene sequence: CDR1 SGHTA, CDR2 FQGNSA. V was clipped by 3 bases and J by 6 bases, with 9 bases between them. CDR3: CASSFDLSQPQHF. The CDR3 DNA reads as TGTGCCAGCAGCTTCGATTTGAGTCAGCCCCAGCATTTT.

This clone was seen a handful of times. The rearrangement uses TRBV10-3 and TRBJ1-5; D is uncertain. The V end was cut by 6 bases, the J end by 3 bases, with 9 bases between. This CDR3 comprises 13 residues. Germline values: CDR1 ENHRY, CDR2 SYGVKD. The CDR3 loop is CAISVIDNQPQHF. CDR3 nucleotide sequence: TGTGCCATCAGCGTGATTGACAATCAGCCCCAGCATTTT.

This clone turned up a few times. The J gene is TRBJ2-6, the V gene TRBV6-5, with D unclear. The germline V gene encodes CDR1 MNHEY and CDR2 SVGAGI. V dropped 7 bases and J dropped 1 base, with 2 bases sitting between them. The CDR3 totals 12 residues. CDR3: CASNSGANVLTF. The CDR3 region has the DNA TGTGCCAGCAATTCTGGGGCCAACGTCCTGACTTTC.

The J gene is TRBJ1-1, the V gene TRBV19, with D unclear. The ends were cut back, 2 bases at V and 6 bases at J, with 10 bases in the middle. There are 13 residues in the CDR3. CDR1 is LNHDA, CDR2 SQIVND, per germline (reference sequence). CDR3 loop: CASSIPPYAEAFF. The CDR3 bases are TGTGCCAGTAGTATACCCCCGTACGCTGAAGCTTTCTTT.

Comment on this clone: It is unclear where the CDR3 begins or ends on the DNA, so no DNA is shown, and the CDR3 is as TCRdb lists it. The chain joins TRBV12-2 to TRBJ2-7; the tabulated D call, TRBD1, remains unverified against the DNA. TRBV12-2 is described as a pseudogene. Ends included, the CDR3 has 15 residues. CDR3 region: CASRPRDRYRCEQYF.

The rearrangement links TRBV6-5 to TRBJ2-2; D not resolved. Trimming left V 7 bases short and J 2 bases short, with 11 bases between. The CDR3 contains 14 residues. CDR1 is MNHEY, CDR2 SVGAGI, per germline. The CDR3 reads CASTSAGNTGELFF. In DNA, the CDR3 is TGTGCCAGCACCTCAGCCGGAAACACCGGGGAGCTGTTTTTT.

V is TRBV10-3 and J is TRBJ1-1, with D uncertain. There are 13 residues in the CDR3. Trimming cost V 5 bases and J 1 base, with 8 bases left between them. Germline V gene lookup returns CDR1 ENHRY and CDR2 SYGVKD. The DNA of the CDR3 is TGTGCCATCAGTTCGACACCGAACACTGAAGCTTTCTTT. It codes for CAISSTPNTEAFF.

V and J are TRBV18 and TRBJ2-2; D unresolved. This CDR3 spans 15 amino acids. Germline values: CDR1 KGHSH, CDR2 LQKENI. V was cut by 6 bases and J by 2 bases, with 13 bases left in between. The CDR3 DNA is TGTGCCAGCTCGCCCGCCGACTTAAACACCGGGGAGCTGTTTTTT. It specifies CASSPADLNTGELFF.

The rearrangement links TRBV2 to TRBJ1-5, with D possibly matching TRBD1 (5 bases). This CDR3 is 13 amino acids long. Trimming cost V 7 bases and J 2 bases, with 9 bases left between them. Germline CDR1 and CDR2: SNHLY and FYNNEI. The CDR3 DNA reads TGTGCCAGCATGGGGGGAGGCAATCAGCCCCAGCATTTT. Translation gives CASMGGGNQPQHF. Drawing the rest from reference TRBV2 and TRBJ1-5, the complete variable domain is EPEVTQTPSHQVTQMGQEVILRCVPISNHLYFYWYRQILGQKVEFLVSFYNNEISEKSEIFDDQFSVERPDGSNFTLKIRSTKLEDSAMYFCASMGGGNQPQHFGDGTRLSIL.

The rearrangement uses TRBV3-1 (or the pseudogene TRBV3-2) and TRBJ1-6; 10 nucleotides agree with TRBD1. Germline V lookup: CDR1 LGHDT, CDR2 YNNKEL (reference sequence). Germline trimming cut 5 bases from V and 10 bases from J; bases unmatched to any gene: 5. This CDR3 has 14 amino acids. CDR3 protein: CASSDRDRGSPLHF. In nucleotides, the CDR3 is TGTGCCAGCAGCGACCGGGACAGGGGCTCACCCCTCCACTTT.

The chain couples TRBV6-1 to TRBJ1-4; weak D call: TRBD1 (5 bases). Germline V gene sequence: CDR1 MNHNS, CDR2 SASEGT. The CDR3 consists of 16 residues. Trimming cost V 2 bases and J 6 bases, with 16 bases left between them. The CDR3 nucleotides read TGTGCCAGCAGTGAAAGGTCTTGGGGCGATGATGAAAAACTGTTTTTT. Encoded protein: CASSERSWGDDEKLFF.

This chain joins TRBV10-3 and TRBJ2-2; possibly TRBD2 for D (6 bases). Per germline, CDR1 ENHRY and CDR2 SYGVKD. This CDR3 has 14 amino acids. V lost 4 bases and J 3 bases, leaving 9 bases between the germline ends. The CDR3 nucleotides are TGTGCCATCAGTGGTACGGGAGACACCGGGGAGCTGTTTTTT. Residues: CAISGTGDTGELFF.

The chain links TRBV29-1 to TRBJ1-2; D is perhaps TRBD1 (5 bases). Trimming took 4 bases from V and 4 from J, leaving 10 bases between them. The CDR3 totals 12 residues. From germline, CDR1 is SQVTM and CDR2 ANQGSEA. The DNA for the CDR3 is TGCAGCGTTGGGGGGGGAGCCTATGGCTACACCTTC. Translating it yields CSVGGGAYGYTF.